These 4 T cell receptor beta chains were all obtained from the same sample, sequenced in a study of T cell repertoires in cytomegalovirus infection. TCRdb re-called the reads with MiXCR, one entry per CDR3 protein. The data contain roughly 46,000 distinct CDR3 sequences, roughly 18% of them singletons. No antigen has been assigned to these receptors. This specimen consisted of CD8+ T cells from cultured PBMCs, obtained from culture after CMV antigen stimulation. These TCRs come from a human donor in good health (CMV status not recorded). Some clones in this sample may be carry-over from other donors' samples.

This clonotype was detected ten times or more. The chain links TRBV7-2 to TRBJ2-1; D remains ambiguous. Trimming stripped 4 bases from V and 7 bases from J, with 14 bases between. The germline V gene encodes CDR1 SGHTA and CDR2 FQGNSA. This CDR3 spans 14 amino acids. Here the CDR3 reads CASSSLRVENEQFF. The CDR3 DNA reads TGTGCCAGCAGCTCCTTAAGGGTCGAAAATGAGCAGTTCTTC.

CDR3 loop: CATSRGADQPQHF. DNA of the CDR3: TGTGCCACCTCCCGGGGGGCAGATCAGCCCCAGCATTTT. The rearrangement uses TRBV19 and TRBJ1-5; D is perhaps TRBD1 (6 bases). Looked up from germline, CDR1 is LNHDA and CDR2 is SQIVND (reference sequence). The CDR3 is made up of 13 amino acids. Between the trimmed V and J ends, which lost 10 bases and 5 bases, there was a span of 15 bases.

This clonotype was observed at least ten times. The chain uses TRBV13 and TRBJ2-3; the D call may be TRBD1 or TRBD2 (5 bases each). V was clipped by 0 bases and J by 6 bases, with 13 bases between them. Germline V CDR1 and CDR2: PRHDT, FYEKMQ (reference sequence). There are 15 residues in the CDR3. Written as DNA, the CDR3 is TGTGCCAGCAGCTTAGGCCAGGGAGTCGATGATACGCAGTATTTT. Its protein product is CASSLGQGVDDTQYF.

In this sample, this clonotype turned up many times. The chain joins TRBV27 to TRBJ2-7, with 11 bases aligning to TRBD1. Unmatched junction bases numbered 9, after V lost 8 bases and J lost 3 bases. The CDR3 has 15 residues. Per germline, CDR1 MNHEY and CDR2 SMNVEV (reference sequence). The CDR3 region is CASGPGQGELYEQYF. The CDR3 bases are TGTGCCAGCGGACCGGGACAGGGGGAACTCTACGAGCAGTACTTC.